The 3 T cell receptor beta chains below were found in one sample sequenced in a study of cytomegalovirus exposure and HLA in healthy donors. The PCR employed 60 Vbeta primers together with 13 Jbeta primers. The method was immunoSEQ multiplex PCR; TCRdb's version includes in-frame clones alone and lacks a portion of them. The sample shows approximately 140,000 clones, 75% to 85% of them seen only once. The source material was PBMCs. The origin of the receptors is a female donor in good health and CMV-seronegative.

J is TRBJ2-7 and V is TRBV7-8, with TRBD2 identical over 13 bases. V shed 2 bases, J shed 6 bases, and the junction held 4 bases outside the gene matches. Germline CDR1 reads SGHVS; CDR2 reads FQNEAQ. The CDR3 has 15 amino acids. In DNA, the CDR3 is TGTGCCAGCAGCTTACGACTAGCGGGAGGTGGCGAGCAGTACTTC. Amino acids: CASSLRLAGGGEQYF.

This chain connects TRBV4-3 to TRBJ1-2; perhaps TRBD1 as D (6 bases). The CDR3 covers 18 residues. The V end lost 3 bases, the J end lost 5 bases, and 25 bases lay between the germline ends. Germline-derived CDR1 and CDR2 are LGHNA and YSLEER. The CDR3 nucleotides are TGCGCCAGCAGCCAGGCAACTGCGGGGGGCGCCGTGGGATATGGCTACACCTTC. It specifies CASSQATAGGAVGYGYTF.

V usage is TRBV29-1 and J usage is TRBJ2-3, with TRBD2 matching over 7 bases. The CDR3 totals 13 residues. The germline V gene has CDR1 SQVTM and CDR2 ANQGSEA. Trimming cost V 3 bases and J 1 base; bases outside gene matches: 1. The CDR3 protein is CSVDGGGTDTQYF. The DNA of the CDR3 is TGCAGCGTTGATGGGGGGGGCACAGATACGCAGTATTTT.